This T cell receptor (beta chain) was sequenced for a study of ipilimumab plus nivolumab after autologous stem cell transplantation. Turning to the study itself: Typical patient got 5 ipilimumab doses and seven to nine nivolumab doses (median). The DLBCL cohort had primary refractory and relapsed disease, with 18-month progression-free survival of around 88% and 27%.

Checkpoint therapy with ipilimumab 1 mg/kg began 14 to 28 days after transplant. Study results and limitations: The authors say TCR, Treg and microbiome findings warrant further study.

CDR1 SGHRS and CDR2 YFSETQ come from the germline V gene. V dropped 4 bases and J dropped 5; count of bases not matched to a gene: 7. This CDR3 has 14 amino acids. With respect to this clone: Its antigen is currently unknown.

The assay was immunoSEQ multiplex PCR, and TCRdb's table has in-frame clones only and misses some. This repertoire shows more than 20,000 clones, around 80% found once; its top ten account for over 15%. The chain links TRBV5-1 to TRBJ1-2, with 8 nucleotides matching TRBD1. Sequencing used PBMCs, obtained in a trial of ipilimumab plus nivolumab as post-transplant consolidation. The clonotype originates from a male donor with diffuse large B-cell lymphoma. The CDR3: CASSHGQGRYGYTF. The CDR3 DNA sequence: TGCGCCAGCAGCCATGGACAGGGCCGGTATGGCTACACCTTC.